The next 9 T cell receptor beta chains were all read from a single sample in a study of blood T cell repertoires in COVID-19. Profiling relied on immunoSEQ multiplex PCR, and the TCRdb table lists in-frame clones only, not all of them. The data hold 300,000 to 400,000 clones, with over 80% observed a single time. The sequenced sample was peripheral blood. The receptors originated from a woman aged 45-65 years with COVID-19, enrolled during active disease.

This clone came up once. The gene calls are TRBV18 and TRBJ1-1; D ambiguous. Trimming left V 5 bases short and J 3 bases short, with 19 bases between. CDR3 size: 16 residues. The V gene's germline CDR1 is KGHSH and CDR2 LQKENI. CDR3 coding DNA: TGTGCCAGCTCATCATCCGGCGGCCGACCGGACACTGAAGCTTTCTTT. It encodes CASSSSGGRPDTEAFF.

This clone was seen a handful of times. The same CDR3 arises from other DNA sequences in this sample as well. The chain has TRBV5-1 and TRBJ1-1; D gene uncertain. The germline V gene encodes CDR1 SGHRS and CDR2 YFSETQ. This CDR3 has 14 amino acids. Trimming removed 0 bases from V and 3 bases from J, with 9 bases in between. CDR3 amino acids: CASSLVGVDTEAFF. The CDR3 nucleotides are TGCGCCAGCAGCTTGGTCGGGGTTGACACTGAAGCTTTCTTT. Drawing the rest from reference TRBV5-1 and TRBJ1-1, the complete variable domain is KAGVTQTPRYLIKTRGQQVTLSCSPISGHRSVSWYQQTPGQGLQFLFEYFSETQRNKGNFPGRFSGRQFSNSRSEMNVSTLELGDSALYLCASSLVGVDTEAFFGQGTRLTVV.

This clone was detected once. The junction does not match germline at one end; this may be a read error. This chain joins TRBV27 and TRBJ1-5; maybe TRBD1 (5 bases). This CDR3 region has 9 residues. The germline V gene encodes CDR1 MNHEY and CDR2 SMNVEV (reference sequence). Here the CDR3 reads CASGQPHNF. The CDR3 DNA sequence: TGTGCCAGCGGACAACCACACAATTTT.

The V gene is TRBV4-2, the J gene TRBJ1-5; D is perhaps TRBD1 (5 bases). CDR3 size: 14 residues. Germline V lookup: CDR1 LGHNA, CDR2 YNFKEQ. V was shortened by 0 bases and J by 6 bases, with 9 bases between the two germline ends. The CDR3 DNA sequence: TGTGCCAGCAGCCAAGATTACGGGGGTCAGCCCCAGCATTTT. Encoded protein: CASSQDYGGQPQHF.

The table lists this clone with a count of one. The V and J genes are TRBV7-2 and TRBJ2-2, with TRBD2 as a possible D gene (6 bases). Germline assignment: CDR1 SGHTA and CDR2 FQGNSA. Trimming cost V 3 bases and J 8 bases, with 22 bases left between them. The CDR3 is made up of 17 amino acids. The CDR3 reads CASSLGPQRAGMGELFF. The CDR3 DNA sequence: TGTGCCAGCAGCTTGGGCCCCCAGCGGGCAGGCATGGGGGAGCTGTTTTTT.

The chain is built from TRBV5-1 and TRBJ1-1; 7 nucleotides match TRBD1. Germline V lookup: CDR1 SGHRS, CDR2 YFSETQ. The V and J ends lost 3 bases and 0 bases, in that order; junction bases with no gene match: 17. The CDR3 extends over 19 amino acids. Here the CDR3 reads CASSSDRDRFQTMNTEAFF. The CDR3, as DNA: TGCGCCAGCAGCTCAGACCGGGACAGATTTCAGACCATGAACACTGAAGCTTTCTTT.

The V and J genes are TRBV25-1 and TRBJ2-3; 14 nucleotides match TRBD2. The germline V gene encodes CDR1 MGHDK and CDR2 SYGVNS. The V gene end was trimmed by 4 bases and the J gene end by 5 bases; junction bases not matched to a gene: 5. This CDR3 is built from 16 residues. DNA of the CDR3: TGTGCCAGCAGTGGGGGACTAGCGGGAGTTTTAGATACGCAGTATTTT. This translates into CASSGGLAGVLDTQYF.

The chain employs TRBV3-1 (or the pseudogene TRBV3-2) and TRBJ2-2, with D unclear. The CDR3 loop spans 13 amino acids. With 3 bases removed from V and 3 bases from J, the gap between germline ends came to 5 bases. Germline assignment: CDR1 LGHDT and CDR2 YNNKEL (reference sequence). As DNA, the CDR3 is TGTGCCAGCAGCCACATAGACACCGGGGAGCTGTTTTTT. Its protein product is CASSHIDTGELFF.

In its sample, this clone was seen once. The chain recombines TRBV28 with TRBJ2-1; tentatively, D is TRBD1 (6 bases). Per germline, CDR1 MDHEN and CDR2 SYDVKM. The CDR3 covers 12 residues. V gave up 5 bases and J gave up 7 bases, with 9 bases separating them. The CDR3 DNA sequence: TGTGCCAGCAGTCGAACAGGGAATGAGCAGTTCTTC. Translated, it gives CASSRTGNEQFF.